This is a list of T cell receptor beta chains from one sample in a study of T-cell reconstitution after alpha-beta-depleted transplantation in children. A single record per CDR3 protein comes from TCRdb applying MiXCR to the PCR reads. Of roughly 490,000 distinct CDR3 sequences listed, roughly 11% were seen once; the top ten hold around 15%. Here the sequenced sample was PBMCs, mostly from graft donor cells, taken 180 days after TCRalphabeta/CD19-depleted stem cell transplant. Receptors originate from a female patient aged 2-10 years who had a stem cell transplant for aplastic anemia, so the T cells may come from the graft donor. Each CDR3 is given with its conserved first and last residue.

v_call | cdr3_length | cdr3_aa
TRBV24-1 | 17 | CATSDFPGQGRINEQFF
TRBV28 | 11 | CASSLGKPQHF
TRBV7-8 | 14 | CASSSQRIPYEQYF
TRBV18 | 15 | CASSPSNRGNQPQHF
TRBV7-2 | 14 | CASSLKSREGTQYF
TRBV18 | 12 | CASSPAAAEAFF
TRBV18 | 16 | CASSRTSGTSYNEQFF
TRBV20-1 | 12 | CSARRQGEPQHF
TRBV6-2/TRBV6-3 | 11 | CASSDMYGYTF
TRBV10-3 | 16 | CAISEPPRGLGYGYTF
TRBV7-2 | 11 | CASSERYEQYF
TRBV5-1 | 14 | CASRGGLSNTEAFF
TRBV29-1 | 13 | CSVPGTVDYGYTF
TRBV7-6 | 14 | CASSSLRVAETQYF
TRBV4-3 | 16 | CASSQGLAPSGDEQFF
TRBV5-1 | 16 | CASSFEAGGPNNEQFF
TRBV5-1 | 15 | CASRDPGQGAYEQYF
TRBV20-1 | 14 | CSATLASYQETQYF
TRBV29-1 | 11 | CSVQGTGEQYF
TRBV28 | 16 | CASSLLASGSRREQFF
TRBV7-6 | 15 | CASSHRGGRNTEAFF
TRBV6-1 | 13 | CASSDPKAGLKYF
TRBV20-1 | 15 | CSANLDRRQNTEAFF
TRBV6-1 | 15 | CASRGQGADTGELFF
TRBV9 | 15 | CASSVVGVPYNEQFF
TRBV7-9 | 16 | CASSRMGSGTPDTQYF
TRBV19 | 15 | CASSLGTGDNYGYTF
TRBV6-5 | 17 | CASSYYQGAPLIYGYTF
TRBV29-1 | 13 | CSGSRDRNNEQFF
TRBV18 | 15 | CASSPRGINAYEQYF
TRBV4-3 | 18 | CASSQGIAGGTNTGELFF
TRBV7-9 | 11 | CASSHQYEQYF
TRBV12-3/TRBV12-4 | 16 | CASSSRPGTGTGELFF
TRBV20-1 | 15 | CSASGWGPAKNIQYF
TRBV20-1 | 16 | CSASGGFASGANVLTF
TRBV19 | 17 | CASSIPPRTGVANEQFF
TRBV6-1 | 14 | CASNKGPKGHGYTF
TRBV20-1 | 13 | CSAGLGARAEAFF
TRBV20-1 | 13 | CSARDSGNYGYTF
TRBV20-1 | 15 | CSARDMGEVGNTIYF
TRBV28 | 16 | CASSFHLNLAKNIQYF
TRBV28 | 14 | CASSPMDGFYEQYF
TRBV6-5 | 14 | CASSSGLARDTQYF